This T cell receptor (beta chain) came from a study of blood T cell repertoires in COVID-19. Germline V gene lookup returns CDR1 MNHEY and CDR2 SVGAGI. Trimming took 10 bases from V and 6 from J, leaving 16 bases between them. CDR3 length: 13 residues. Profiled with immunoSEQ multiplex PCR; TCRdb holds only in-frame clones, not every one. The top ten clones hold more than 4.5% of a sample with some 99,000 clones, around 90% of them seen once. The sample holds one count of this clone. The TCR sequence derives from a man between 70 and 80 years old with acute or convalescent COVID-19. This chain links TRBV6-5 with TRBJ1-5; no definite D call. The sample consisted of peripheral blood. The CDR3 DNA sequence: TGTGCCAACTCACTAGGTTTAAGTCAGCCCCAGCATTTT. This encodes CANSLGLSQPQHF.